One sample yielded the 7 T cell receptor beta chains listed below, sequenced in a study of kidney transplant recipient with SARS-CoV-2 infection. TCRdb analysed the reads with MiXCR anew, one entry per CDR3 protein. This table has fewer than 250,000 distinct CDR3 sequences, around 26% appearing once. This specimen consisted of a blood sample, obtained at baseline and on day 111 from a kidney transplant recipient. All receptors come from a male patient aged 25 to 39 who had COVID-19 and was a kidney transplant recipient. T cells may partly derive from the graft donor.

Note on this clonotype: This sequence may be a read error, since a much larger clone differs from it by one base. V usage is TRBV6-1 and J usage is TRBJ1-2; no clear D gene. Germline V gene data show CDR1 as MNHNS and CDR2 as SASEGT. The CDR3 is 17 amino acids. The CDR3 region is CARSRFSECRKTYGYTF. CDR3 DNA sequence: TGTGCCCGCAGTAGGTTTTCGGAATGTAGAAAGACCTATGGCTACACCTTC.

A single count supports this clonotype. This may come from a read error, since a much larger clone is one base off. This sequence joins TRBV6-8 and TRBJ1-5; possible D gene TRBD1, 5 bases. Germline V gene data show CDR1 as MNHGY and CDR2 as SAAAGT. The CDR3 is 15 residues long. Trimming removed 6 bases at V and 0 bases at J, with 12 bases between. The CDR3 nucleotides are TGTGCCAGCAGGAAGGGACGGCCTAGCAATCAGCCCCAGCATTTT. Encoded protein: CASRKGRPSNQPQHF.

This clonotype has a count of ten or more. This chain connects TRBV6-4 to TRBJ2-3; D perhaps matches TRBD2 (6 bases). The V gene lost 3 bases and the J gene lost 4 bases, with 11 bases spanning the gap. Looked up from germline, CDR1 is MRHNA and CDR2 is SNTAGT. This CDR3 has 14 amino acids. CDR3 bases: TGTGCCAGCAGTGAGGGGGGAGCGGCAGATACGCAGTATTTT. It is translated as CASSEGGAADTQYF.

The chain recombines TRBV28 with TRBJ2-5; unclear D gene. Trimming removed 2 bases from V and 0 bases from J, with 7 bases in between. Germline assignment: CDR1 MDHEN and CDR2 SYDVKM. CDR3 size: 14 residues. The CDR3 reads CASSLPGYQETQYF. The CDR3 bases are TGTGCCAGCAGTTTACCAGGATACCAAGAGACCCAGTACTTC.

Regarding this clonotype: A read error may explain this, as a much larger clone is one base away. The chain uses TRBV6-5 and TRBJ2-7; 11 bases map to TRBD1. Germline V lookup: CDR1 MNHEY, CDR2 SVGAGI. The CDR3 totals 16 residues. The CDR3 DNA is TGTACCAGCAGTGGACAAAACGGGACAGGGGGCTACGAGCAGTACTTC. It yields the protein CTSSGQNGTGGYEQYF.

Concerning this clonotype: With a much larger clone just one base away, this may be a read error. A read error is likely, as this CDR3 ends without the conserved phenylalanine or tryptophan. This chain uses TRBV19 with TRBJ2-7; possibly TRBD2 for D (6 bases). The CDR3 loop spans 16 amino acids. V was pared by 4 bases and J by 2 bases, with 18 bases between. Germline V gives CDR1 LNHDA, CDR2 SQIVND (reference sequence). CDR3 amino acids: CASSRGAIADPYEQYL. CDR3 nucleotides: TGTGCCAGTAGTAGAGGGGCAATAGCGGATCCCTACGAGCAGTACCTC.

As for this clonotype: This could be a read error, since a much larger clone is one nucleotide away. Because it lacks the conserved phenylalanine or tryptophan at the end, this CDR3 is likely a read error. The rearrangement uses TRBV28 and TRBJ1-2; TRBD1 might be the D (5 bases). The germline V and J ends were trimmed by 4 bases and 4 bases, with 16 bases remaining between them. The CDR3 runs to 15 residues. Germline values: CDR1 MDHEN, CDR2 SYDVKM. The CDR3 sequence: CASSSRDGEFYGYTL. As DNA, the CDR3 is TGTGCCAGCAGTTCCCGGGACGGTGAATTCTATGGCTACACCCTC.